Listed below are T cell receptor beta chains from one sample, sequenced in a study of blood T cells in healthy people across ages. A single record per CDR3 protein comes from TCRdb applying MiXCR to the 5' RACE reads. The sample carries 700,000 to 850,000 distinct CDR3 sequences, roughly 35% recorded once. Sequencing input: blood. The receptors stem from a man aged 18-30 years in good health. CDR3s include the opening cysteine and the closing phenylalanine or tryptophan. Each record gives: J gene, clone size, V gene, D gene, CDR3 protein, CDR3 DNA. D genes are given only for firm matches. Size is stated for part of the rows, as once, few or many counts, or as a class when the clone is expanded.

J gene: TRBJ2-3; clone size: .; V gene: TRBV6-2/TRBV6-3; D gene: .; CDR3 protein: CASSPDVNTDTQYF; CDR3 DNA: TGTGCCAGCAGTCCGGACGTGAACACAGATACGCAGTATTTT
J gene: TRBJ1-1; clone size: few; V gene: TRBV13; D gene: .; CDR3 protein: CASRTRGGMNTEAFF; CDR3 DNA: TGTGCCAGCAGAACTCGGGGGGGAATGAACACTGAAGCTTTCTTT
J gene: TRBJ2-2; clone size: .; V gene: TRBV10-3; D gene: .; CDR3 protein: CASRQKNTGELFF; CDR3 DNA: TGTGCCAGCCGACAGAAGAACACCGGGGAGCTGTTTTTT
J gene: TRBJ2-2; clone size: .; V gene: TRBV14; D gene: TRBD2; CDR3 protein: CASSQVSSGSTGELFF; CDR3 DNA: TGTGCCAGCAGCCAAGTGTCTAGCGGGAGCACCGGGGAGCTGTTTTTT
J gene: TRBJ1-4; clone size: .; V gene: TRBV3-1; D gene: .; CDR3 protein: CASSQVGMGEKLFF; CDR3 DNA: TGTGCCAGCAGCCAAGTCGGCATGGGCGAAAAACTGTTTTTT
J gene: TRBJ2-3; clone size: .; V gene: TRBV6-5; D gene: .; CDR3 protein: CASTPIGADTQYF; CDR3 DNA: TGTGCCAGCACCCCCATAGGAGCAGATACGCAGTATTTT
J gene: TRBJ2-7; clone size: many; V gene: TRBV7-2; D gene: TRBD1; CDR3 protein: CASSPTGTVISYEQYF; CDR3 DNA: TGTGCCAGCAGCCCAACCGGGACAGTCATCTCCTACGAGCAGTACTTC
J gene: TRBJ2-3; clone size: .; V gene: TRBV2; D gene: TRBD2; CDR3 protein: CASGDRGTSSDTQYF; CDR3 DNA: TGTGCCAGTGGGGACCGAGGGACTAGCTCCGATACGCAGTATTTT
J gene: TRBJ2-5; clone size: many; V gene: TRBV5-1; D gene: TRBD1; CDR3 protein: CASSLGQFQETQYF; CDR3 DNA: TGCGCCAGCAGTTTGGGACAGTTCCAAGAGACCCAGTACTTC
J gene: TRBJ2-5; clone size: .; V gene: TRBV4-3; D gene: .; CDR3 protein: CASSPQTRGKETQYF; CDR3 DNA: TGCGCCAGCAGCCCCCAGACCAGGGGTAAAGAGACCCAGTACTTC
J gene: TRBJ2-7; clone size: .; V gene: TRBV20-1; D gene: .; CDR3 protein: CSATSTWFEQYF; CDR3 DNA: TGCAGTGCTACCTCGACATGGTTCGAGCAGTACTTC
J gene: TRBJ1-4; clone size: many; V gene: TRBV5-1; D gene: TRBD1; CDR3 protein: CASSPGQGPNEKLFF; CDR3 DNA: TGCGCCAGCAGCCCGGGACAGGGACCTAATGAAAAACTGTTTTTT
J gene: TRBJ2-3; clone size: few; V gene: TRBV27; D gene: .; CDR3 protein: CASSPPGGHTQYF; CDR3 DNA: TGTGCCAGCAGCCCCCCAGGGGGGCATACGCAGTATTTT
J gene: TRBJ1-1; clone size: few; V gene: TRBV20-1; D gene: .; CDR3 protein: CSASRGIGATEAFF; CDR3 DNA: TGCAGTGCTAGTCGGGGGATCGGGGCAACTGAAGCTTTCTTT
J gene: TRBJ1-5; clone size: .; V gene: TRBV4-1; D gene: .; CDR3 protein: CASSQGLRDVDNQPQHF; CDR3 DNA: TGCGCCAGCAGCCAAGGGCTAAGGGACGTAGACAATCAGCCCCAGCATTTT
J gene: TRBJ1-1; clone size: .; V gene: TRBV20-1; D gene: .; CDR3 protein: CSAFNDSPNTEAFF; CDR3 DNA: TGCAGTGCATTTAATGACAGCCCGAACACTGAAGCTTTCTTT
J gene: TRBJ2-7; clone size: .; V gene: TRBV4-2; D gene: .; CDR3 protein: CASSQGSDSSYEQYF; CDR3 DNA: TGTGCCAGCAGCCAAGGTAGCGACAGCTCCTACGAGCAGTACTTC
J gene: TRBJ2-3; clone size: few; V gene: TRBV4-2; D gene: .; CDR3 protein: CASSQDTGVNTDTQYF; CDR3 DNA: TGTGCCAGCAGCCAAGATACGGGGGTGAACACAGATACGCAGTATTTT
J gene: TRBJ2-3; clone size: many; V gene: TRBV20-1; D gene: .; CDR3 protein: CSARQGRVGTDTQYF; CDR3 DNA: TGCAGTGCTAGACAGGGTAGGGTGGGCACAGATACGCAGTATTTT